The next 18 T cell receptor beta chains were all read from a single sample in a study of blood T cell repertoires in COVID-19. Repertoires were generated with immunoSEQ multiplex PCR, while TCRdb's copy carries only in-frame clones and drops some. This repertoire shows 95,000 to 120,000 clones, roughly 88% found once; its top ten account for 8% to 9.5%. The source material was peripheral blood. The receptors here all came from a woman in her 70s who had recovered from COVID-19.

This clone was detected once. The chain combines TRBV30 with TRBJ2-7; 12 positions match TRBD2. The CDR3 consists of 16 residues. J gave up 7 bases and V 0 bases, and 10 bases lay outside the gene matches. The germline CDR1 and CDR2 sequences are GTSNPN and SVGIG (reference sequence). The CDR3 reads CAWSVGWSSGRDEQYF. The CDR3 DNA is TGTGCCTGGAGTGTAGGCTGGTCTAGCGGGAGGGATGAGCAGTACTTC.

CDR3 region: CASSRERRNSGANVLTF. The CDR3 DNA is TGCGCCAGCAGCCGGGAGAGGCGGAACTCTGGGGCCAACGTCCTGACTTTC. The chain uses TRBV4-1 and TRBJ2-6; perhaps TRBD2 as D (5 bases). Germline lookup yields CDR1 MGHRA and CDR2 YSYEKL. V lost 4 bases, J lost 0 bases, and 13 bases lay in between. CDR3 length: 17 residues.

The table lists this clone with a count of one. In nucleotides, the CDR3 is TGTGCCAGTAGTATAGGAGGCGGGCGATACACCGGGGAGCTGTTTTTT. Translation gives CASSIGGGRYTGELFF. The chain links TRBV19 to TRBJ2-2, with a possible D match to TRBD2 (5 bases). The CDR3 runs 16 residues. V was trimmed by 1 base and J by 3 bases, leaving 12 bases between them. Germline V gene sequence: CDR1 LNHDA, CDR2 SQIVND (reference sequence).

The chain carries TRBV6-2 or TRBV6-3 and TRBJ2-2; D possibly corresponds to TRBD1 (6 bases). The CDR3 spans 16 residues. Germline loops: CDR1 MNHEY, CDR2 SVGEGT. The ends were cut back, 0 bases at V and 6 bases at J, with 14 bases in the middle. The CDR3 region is CASSYSRRTAAGELFF. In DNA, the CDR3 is TGTGCCAGCAGTTACTCGAGGAGGACAGCGGCCGGGGAGCTGTTTTTT.

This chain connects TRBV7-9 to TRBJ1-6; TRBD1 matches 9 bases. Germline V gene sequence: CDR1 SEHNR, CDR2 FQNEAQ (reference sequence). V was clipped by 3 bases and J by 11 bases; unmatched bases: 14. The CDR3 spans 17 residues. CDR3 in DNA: TGTGCCAGCAGCTTTGGTACAGGGGGCGCACGATTAACACCCCTCCACTTT. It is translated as CASSFGTGGARLTPLHF. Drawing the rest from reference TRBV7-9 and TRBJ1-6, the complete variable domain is DTGVSQNPRHKITKRGQNVTFRCDPISEHNRLYWYRQTLGQGPEFLTYFQNEAQLEKSRLLSDRFSAERPKGSFSTLEIQRTEQGDSAMYLCASSFGTGGARLTPLHFGNGTRLTVT.

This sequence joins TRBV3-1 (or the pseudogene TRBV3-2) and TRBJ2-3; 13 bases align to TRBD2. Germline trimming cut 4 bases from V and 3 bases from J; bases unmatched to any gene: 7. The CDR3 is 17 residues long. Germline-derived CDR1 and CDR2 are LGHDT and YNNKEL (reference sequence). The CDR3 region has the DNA TGTGCCAGCAGCCTTAGGACTAGCGGGGGACGAACAGATACGCAGTATTTT. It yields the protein CASSLRTSGGRTDTQYF.

The CDR3 sequence: CASERTQGVNEQFF. The CDR3, as DNA: TGTGCCAGCGAACGTACCCAGGGGGTCAATGAGCAGTTCTTC. This sequence joins TRBV9 and TRBJ2-1, with TRBD1 identical over 7 bases. With V trimmed by 7 bases and J by 6 bases, 10 bases remained unmatched. Germline V gene sequence: CDR1 SGDLS, CDR2 YYNGEE. The CDR3 has 14 amino acids. Variable domain in full (rest from reference TRBV9 and TRBJ2-1): DSGVTQTPKHLITATGQRVTLRCSPRSGDLSVYWYQQSLDQGLQFLIQYYNGEERAKGNILERFSAQQFPDLHSELNLSSLELGDSALYFCASERTQGVNEQFFGPGTRLTVL.

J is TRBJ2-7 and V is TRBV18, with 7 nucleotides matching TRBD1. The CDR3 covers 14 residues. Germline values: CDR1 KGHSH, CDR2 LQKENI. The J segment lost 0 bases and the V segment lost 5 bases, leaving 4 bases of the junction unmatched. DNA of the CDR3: TGTGCCAGCTCAAGAGGACAGGCCTCCTACGAGCAGTACTTC. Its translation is CASSRGQASYEQYF.

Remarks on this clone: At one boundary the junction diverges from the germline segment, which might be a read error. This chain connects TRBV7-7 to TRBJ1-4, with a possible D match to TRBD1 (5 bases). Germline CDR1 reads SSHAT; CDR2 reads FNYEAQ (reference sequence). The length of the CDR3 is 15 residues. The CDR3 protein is CASSSSVGANEKLFF. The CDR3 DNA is TGTGCTAGCAGCTCATCGGTAGGGGCTAATGAAAAACTGTTTTTT.

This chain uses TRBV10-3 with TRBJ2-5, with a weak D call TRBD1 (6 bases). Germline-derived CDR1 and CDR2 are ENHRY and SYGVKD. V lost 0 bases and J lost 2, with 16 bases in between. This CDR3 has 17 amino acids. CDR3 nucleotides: TGTGCCATCAGTGAGTCTTGGGACACCTCGTTACAAGAGACCCAGTACTTC. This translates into CAISESWDTSLQETQYF.

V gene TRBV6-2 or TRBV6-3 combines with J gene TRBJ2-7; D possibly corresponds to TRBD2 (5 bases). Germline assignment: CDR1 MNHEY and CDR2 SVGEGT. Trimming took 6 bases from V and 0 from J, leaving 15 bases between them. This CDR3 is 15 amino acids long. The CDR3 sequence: CASSQEALFSYEQYF. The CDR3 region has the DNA TGTGCCAGCAGCCAGGAGGCACTCTTCTCCTACGAGCAGTACTTC.

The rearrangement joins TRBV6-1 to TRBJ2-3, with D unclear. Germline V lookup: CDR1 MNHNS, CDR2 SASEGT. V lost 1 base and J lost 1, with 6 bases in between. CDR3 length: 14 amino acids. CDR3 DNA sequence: TGTGCCAGCAGTGAAGGGCACCGCACAGATACGCAGTATTTT. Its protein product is CASSEGHRTDTQYF.

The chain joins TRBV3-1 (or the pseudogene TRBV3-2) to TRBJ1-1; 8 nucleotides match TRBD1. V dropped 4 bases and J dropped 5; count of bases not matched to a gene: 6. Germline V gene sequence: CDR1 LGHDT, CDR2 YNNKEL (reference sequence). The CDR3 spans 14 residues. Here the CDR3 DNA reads TGTGCCAGCAGCCCCTGGACAGGGCAAACTGAAGCTTTCTTT. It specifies CASSPWTGQTEAFF.

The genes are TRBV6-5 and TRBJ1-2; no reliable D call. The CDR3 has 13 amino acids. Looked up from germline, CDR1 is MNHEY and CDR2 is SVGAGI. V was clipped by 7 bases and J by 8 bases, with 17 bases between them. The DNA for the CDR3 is TGTGCCAGCACGAGGCGCTTCAGTGGCGGCTACACCTTC. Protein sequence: CASTRRFSGGYTF.

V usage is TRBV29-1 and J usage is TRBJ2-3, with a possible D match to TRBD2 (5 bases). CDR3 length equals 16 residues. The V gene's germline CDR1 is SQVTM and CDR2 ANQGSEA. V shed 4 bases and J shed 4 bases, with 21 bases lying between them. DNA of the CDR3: TGCAGCGTTGTCGGGTCGGCGGGCGACCCCCCAGATACGCAGTATTTT. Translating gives CSVVGSAGDPPDTQYF.

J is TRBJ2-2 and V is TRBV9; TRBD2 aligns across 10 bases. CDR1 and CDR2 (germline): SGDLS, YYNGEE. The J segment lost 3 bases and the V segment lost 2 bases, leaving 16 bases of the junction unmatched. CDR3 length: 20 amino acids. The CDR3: CASSVSGLAGGPVHTGELFF. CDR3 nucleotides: TGTGCCAGCAGCGTTTCAGGTTTAGCGGGAGGACCCGTGCACACCGGGGAGCTGTTTTTT.

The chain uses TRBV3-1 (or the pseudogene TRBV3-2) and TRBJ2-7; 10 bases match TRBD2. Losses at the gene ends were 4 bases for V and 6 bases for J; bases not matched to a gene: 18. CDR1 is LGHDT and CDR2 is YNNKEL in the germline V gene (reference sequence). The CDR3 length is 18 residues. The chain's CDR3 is CASSPKNLGASGGLEQYF. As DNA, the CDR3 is TGTGCCAGCAGCCCGAAGAACCTGGGAGCTAGCGGGGGCCTCGAGCAGTACTTC.

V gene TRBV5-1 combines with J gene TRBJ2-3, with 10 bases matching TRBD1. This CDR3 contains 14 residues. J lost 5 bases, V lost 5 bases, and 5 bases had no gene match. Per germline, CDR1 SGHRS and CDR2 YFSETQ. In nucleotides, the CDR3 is TGCGCCAGCAGGCCGACAGGGGGCATAGATACGCAGTATTTT. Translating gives CASRPTGGIDTQYF. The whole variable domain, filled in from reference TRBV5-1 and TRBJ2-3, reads KAGVTQTPRYLIKTRGQQVTLSCSPISGHRSVSWYQQTPGQGLQFLFEYFSETQRNKGNFPGRFSGRQFSNSRSEMNVSTLELGDSALYLCASRPTGGIDTQYFGPGTRLTVL.